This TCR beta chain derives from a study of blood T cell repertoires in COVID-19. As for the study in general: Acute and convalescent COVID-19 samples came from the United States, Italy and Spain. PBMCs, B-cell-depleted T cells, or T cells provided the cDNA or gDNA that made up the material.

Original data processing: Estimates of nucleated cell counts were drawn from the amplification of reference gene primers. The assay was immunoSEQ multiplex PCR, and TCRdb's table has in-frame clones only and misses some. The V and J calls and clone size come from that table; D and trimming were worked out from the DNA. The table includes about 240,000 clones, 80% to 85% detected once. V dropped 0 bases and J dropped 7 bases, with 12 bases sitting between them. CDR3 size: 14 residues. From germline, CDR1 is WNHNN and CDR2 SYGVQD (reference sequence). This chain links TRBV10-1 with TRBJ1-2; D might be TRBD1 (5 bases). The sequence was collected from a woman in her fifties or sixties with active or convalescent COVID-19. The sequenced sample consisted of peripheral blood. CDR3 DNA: TGCGCCAGCAGTGAGTCCGCCATTCAGGGTGGCTACACCTTC. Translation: CASSESAIQGGYTF.